This T cell receptor (beta chain) is drawn from a study of shared clonotypes between healthy human individuals. Assay used: immunoSEQ multiplex PCR; TCRdb lists only in-frame clones, some missing. The sample gives a few hundred thousand clones, approximately 96% of which show up once; around 0.29% is in the top ten. The ends lost 0 bases at V and 6 bases at J; junction bases unmatched: 7. The CDR3 contains 16 residues. Germline V gene lookup returns CDR1 LGHNT and CDR2 FRNRAP. Study findings and constraints: A handful of donors showed sharing of roughly 5% of naive CD4 clonotypes. In contrast to clonotypes shared by all four donors, non-shared clonotypes had lower generation probabilities.

Of note for this clone: What it binds is not known.

This TCR derives from a man aged 30-40 years in good health. Sequenced input: memory CD8+ T cells sorted from blood. Indicated subset: CD45RO+ cells pooled with CCR7-negative TemRA cells. The chain employs TRBV12-5 and TRBJ2-2, with TRBD2 matching 7 bases. The chain's CDR3 is CASGLVLRGRAGELFF. The DNA of the CDR3 is TGTGCTAGTGGTTTGGTGCTTCGCGGGAGAGCCGGGGAGCTGTTTTTT.